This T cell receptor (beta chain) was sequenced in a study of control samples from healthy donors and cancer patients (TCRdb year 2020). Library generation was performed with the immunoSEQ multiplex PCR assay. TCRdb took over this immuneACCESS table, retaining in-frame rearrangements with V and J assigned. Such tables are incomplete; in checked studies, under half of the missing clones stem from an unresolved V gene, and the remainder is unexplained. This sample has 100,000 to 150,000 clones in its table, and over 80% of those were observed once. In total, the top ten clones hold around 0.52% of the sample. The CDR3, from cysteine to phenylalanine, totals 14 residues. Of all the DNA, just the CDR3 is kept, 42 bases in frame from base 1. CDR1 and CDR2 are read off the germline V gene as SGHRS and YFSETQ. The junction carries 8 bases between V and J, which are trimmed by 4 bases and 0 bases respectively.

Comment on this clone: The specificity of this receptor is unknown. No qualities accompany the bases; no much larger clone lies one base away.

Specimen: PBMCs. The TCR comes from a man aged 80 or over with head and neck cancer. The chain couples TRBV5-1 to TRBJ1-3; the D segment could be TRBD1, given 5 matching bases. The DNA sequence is TGCGCCAGCAGCGGGGGGGACTCTGGAAACACCATATATTTT. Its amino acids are CASSGGDSGNTIYF.